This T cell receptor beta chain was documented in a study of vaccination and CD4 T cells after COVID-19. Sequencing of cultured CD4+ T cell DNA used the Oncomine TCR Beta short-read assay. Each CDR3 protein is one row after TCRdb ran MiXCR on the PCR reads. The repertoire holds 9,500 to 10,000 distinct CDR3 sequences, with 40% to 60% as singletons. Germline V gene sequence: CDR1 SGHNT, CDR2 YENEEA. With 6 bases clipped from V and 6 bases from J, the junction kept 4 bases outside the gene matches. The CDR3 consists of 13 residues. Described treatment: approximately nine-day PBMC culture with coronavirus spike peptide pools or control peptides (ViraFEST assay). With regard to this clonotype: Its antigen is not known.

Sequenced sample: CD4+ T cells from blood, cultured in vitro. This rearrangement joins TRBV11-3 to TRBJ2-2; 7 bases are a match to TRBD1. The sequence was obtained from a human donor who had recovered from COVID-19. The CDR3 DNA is TGTGCCAGCAGTCTACAGGGGCCCGGGGAGCTGTTTTTT. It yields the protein CASSLQGPGELFF.